This is a list of T cell receptor beta chains from one sample in a study of human T cells and chemical hapten exposure. TCRdb redid the calling of the RACE reads with MiXCR, one entry per CDR3 protein. The sample lists about 120,000 distinct CDR3 sequences; about an eighth were seen once. The material sequenced was whole blood, taken in connection with sensitization to the hapten diphenylcyclopropenone (DPC). The receptors here all came from a man between 18 and 29 years old with alopecia areata. Some clones in this sample may be carry-over from other donors' samples. Both conserved end residues are part of each CDR3. The D gene is left open where the match is weak. Rows may omit the clone size; those that give it use once, few, many or a size class.

>-|TRBV7-6|-|TRBJ1-1
TGTGCCAGCAGCTTAGCTACGGCGGGGGGCACTACTGAAGCTTTCTTT
CASSLATAGGTTEAFF
>-|TRBV7-2|-|TRBJ2-1
TGTGCCAGCAGCTTAACTCTGCTGAGTTCCTACTACAATGAGCAGTTCTTC
CASSLTLLSSYYNEQFF
>-|TRBV5-3|-|TRBJ1-1
TGTGCCAGAAGCCCGGCGGAGCGCCTCACTGAAGCTTTCTTT
CARSPAERLTEAFF
>few|TRBV7-8|-|TRBJ1-1
TGTGCCAGCAGCTTAGGACGGTTGAACACTGAAGCTTTCTTT
CASSLGRLNTEAFF
>many|TRBV6-2/TRBV6-3|-|TRBJ1-2
TGTGCCAGCAGCTTTCAGGGAAACTATGGCTACACCTTC
CASSFQGNYGYTF
>-|TRBV5-1|-|TRBJ2-5
TGCGCCAGCAGCTTTGGAGGGCCTCCGGAGACCCAGTACTTC
CASSFGGPPETQYF
>-|TRBV28|-|TRBJ2-1
TGTGCCAGCAGTTTGGTTGGCCTAGGTACATCCAATGAGCAGTTCTTC
CASSLVGLGTSNEQFF
>-|TRBV19|-|TRBJ1-5
TGTGCCAGTAGCATTCTGGGACGGGGGGCGTATCAGCCCCAGCATTTT
CASSILGRGAYQPQHF
>-|TRBV29-1|-|TRBJ2-4
TGCAGCGGCTCTGCGGGGGCCGGTAACATTCAGTACTTC
CSGSAGAGNIQYF
>many|TRBV7-6|-|TRBJ2-1
TGTGCCAGCAGCTTAGGGCGGAAGGAGCAGTTCTTC
CASSLGRKEQFF
>few|TRBV5-1|TRBD1|TRBJ1-4
TGCGCCAGTGCCGGGACCCAGGGGGGTGAAAAACTGTTTTTT
CASAGTQGGEKLFF
>many|TRBV6-2/TRBV6-3|-|TRBJ2-7
TGTGCCAGCAGTACCGAATCCGGTCCTACCTACGAGCAGTACTTC
CASSTESGPTYEQYF
>-|TRBV6-1|TRBD2|TRBJ2-3
TGTGCCAGCAGTGAAGAGCGGGGGGGGAACACAGATACGCAGTATTTT
CASSEERGGNTDTQYF
>-|TRBV11-2|-|TRBJ2-3
TGTGCCAGCCCCGCCGTGGACACAGATACGCAGTATTTT
CASPAVDTDTQYF
>few|TRBV5-6|-|TRBJ1-4
TGTGCCAGCAGCTTCCGATGGGAAAGAGAAAAACTGTTTTTT
CASSFRWEREKLFF
>-|TRBV7-2|-|TRBJ1-1
TGTGCCAGCAGTCCCAGCGTGGGAGGGATAAACACTGAAGCTTTCTTT
CASSPSVGGINTEAFF
>few|TRBV11-2|-|TRBJ2-2
TGTGCCAGCAGCCCTCCATTTGCCGGGGAGCTGTTTTTT
CASSPPFAGELFF
>few|TRBV11-2|-|TRBJ2-7
TGTGCCAGCAGCTTAGACTACCGAGGACTCAGCTCCTACGAGCAGTACTTC
CASSLDYRGLSSYEQYF
>few|TRBV6-1|-|TRBJ2-2
TGTGCCAGCAGTCCAGGGTTCACCGGGGAGCTGTTTTTT
CASSPGFTGELFF
>-|TRBV4-1|TRBD1|TRBJ1-1
TGCGCCAGCAGTCACGGGACAGGGGTCACTGAAGCTTTCTTT
CASSHGTGVTEAFF
>many|TRBV12-3/TRBV12-4|TRBD1|TRBJ1-2
TGTGCCAGCAGTCCATGGGACAGGGTGGAGCATGGCTACACCTTC
CASSPWDRVEHGYTF
>-|TRBV29-1|TRBD1|TRBJ2-5
TGCAGCGCCAGGACAGGGGAGGCGGGGACCCAGTACTTC
CSARTGEAGTQYF
>few|TRBV4-1|-|TRBJ2-2
TGCGCCAGCAAACAGGGAGACACCGGGGAGCTGTTTTTT
CASKQGDTGELFF
>few|TRBV6-1|TRBD1|TRBJ1-5
TGTGCCAGCAGGCTGGGGAGGGGGCGCGAATTTGGTCAGCCCCAGCATTTT
CASRLGRGREFGQPQHF
>many|TRBV18|-|TRBJ1-5
TGTGCCAGCTCCAAGACAGATAGCAATCAGCCCCAGCATTTT
CASSKTDSNQPQHF
>-|TRBV29-1|-|TRBJ2-3
TGCAGCGTGATCACGTATCGTAGCACAGATATGCAGTATTTT
CSVITYRSTDMQYF
>-|TRBV5-5|TRBD1|TRBJ1-1
TGTGCCAGCAGCTTGGGGACAGGGGGACCTGAAGCTTTCTTT
CASSLGTGGPEAFF
>few|TRBV4-2|TRBD1|TRBJ1-1
TGTGCCAGCAGCCAGGGGACAGTGAACACTGAAGCTTTCTTT
CASSQGTVNTEAFF
>many|TRBV7-3|-|TRBJ1-6
TGTGCCAGCAGCTTATACGGCGATAATTCACCCCTCCACTTT
CASSLYGDNSPLHF
>-|TRBV6-2/TRBV6-3|-|TRBJ2-5
TGTGCCAGCAGTGCGACATCACCCAAGACCCAGTACTTC
CASSATSPKTQYF
>few|TRBV28|TRBD2|TRBJ2-2
TGTGCCAGCACCACTCCCGGGGGGGCGCGCACCGGGGAGCTGTTTTTT
CASTTPGGARTGELFF
>-|TRBV20-1|-|TRBJ1-4
TGCAGTGCCCACAGGGCACTTAATGAAAAACTGTTTTTT
CSAHRALNEKLFF
>few|TRBV6-2/TRBV6-3|-|TRBJ2-7
TGTGCCAGCAAGTCCCGAGGGTCCTACGAGCAGTACTTC
CASKSRGSYEQYF
>-|TRBV5-1|-|TRBJ2-7
TGCGCCAGCAGCCATCAAGAGGACGAGCAGTACTTC
CASSHQEDEQYF
>-|TRBV20-1|-|TRBJ2-7
TGCAGTGCTAGAGATCAAGGACTTGCAACCTACGAGCAGTACTTC
CSARDQGLATYEQYF
>-|TRBV25-1|-|TRBJ1-1
TGTGCCAGCACCACGAACACTGAAGCTTTCTTT
CASTTNTEAFF
>-|TRBV12-3/TRBV12-4|TRBD1|TRBJ1-6
TGTGCCAGCAGACCCACAGGGGTTAATTCACCCCTCCACTTT
CASRPTGVNSPLHF
>many|TRBV28|TRBD2|TRBJ2-3
TGTGCCAGCAGAACGGGGGGGCGAACAGATACGCAGTATTTT
CASRTGGRTDTQYF
>-|TRBV10-3|-|TRBJ1-6
TGTGCCATCAGTGGGGGAGTACGTAATTCACCCCTCCACTTT
CAISGGVRNSPLHF
>once|TRBV10-3|TRBD1|TRBJ2-1
TGTGCCATCACCGGGACAGGGGCCAACTACAATGAGCAGTTCTTC
CAITGTGANYNEQFF
>many|TRBV11-2|-|TRBJ2-5
TGTGCCAGCAGCTCCCAGCAGGGACATGTTCTTGAGACCCAGTACTTC
CASSSQQGHVLETQYF
>few|TRBV9|-|TRBJ2-7
TGTGCCAGCAGCGTAAGGTGGGGGGCAGACGAGCAGTACTTC
CASSVRWGADEQYF
>-|TRBV28|-|TRBJ2-3
TGTGCCAGCAGCCCGCTCTTGCCAGGCGCAGATACGCAGTATTTT
CASSPLLPGADTQYF
>few|TRBV29-1|-|TRBJ1-2
TGCAGCGTCCGCTCCAATCCCAGGGACTATGGCTACACCTTC
CSVRSNPRDYGYTF
>many|TRBV6-2/TRBV6-3|-|TRBJ1-1
TGTGCCAGCAGTCCCCTCCTCGGGGGGACCGAAGCTTTCTTT
CASSPLLGGTEAFF
>few|TRBV18|-|TRBJ1-5
TGTGCCAGCTCACCACTAGCTGCGGCTCAGCCCCAGCATTTT
CASSPLAAAQPQHF
>-|TRBV28|TRBD2|TRBJ2-7
TGTGCCAGCACCCAACTAGCGGGCCTCTCCTACGAGCAGTACTTC
CASTQLAGLSYEQYF
>-|TRBV7-8|-|TRBJ2-5
TGTGCCAGCAGCTTACGAGTGCGGCAGGGCAAAGAGACCCAGTACTTC
CASSLRVRQGKETQYF
>-|TRBV5-1|-|TRBJ2-2
TGCGCCAGCAGCTTGGGAGGGTCTTCCAGGGCGAACACCGGGGAGCTGTTTTTT
CASSLGGSSRANTGELFF
>few|TRBV5-3|-|TRBJ2-1
TGTGCCAGAAGCCTCAAAATCGGGGGCCTTATCAATGAGCAGTTCTTC
CARSLKIGGLINEQFF
>few|TRBV29-1|-|TRBJ1-1
TGCAGCGTTGAAGTTTCAGTGAACACTGAAGCTTTCTTT
CSVEVSVNTEAFF
>-|TRBV7-8|TRBD1|TRBJ1-1
TGTGCCAGCAGTCCCTCGTTTGAGGGGGCTAGAACTGAAGCTTTCTTT
CASSPSFEGARTEAFF
>-|TRBV7-9|TRBD1|TRBJ1-1
TGTGCCAGCAGCTGGACAGGGGGCTCAGCTTTCTTT
CASSWTGGSAFF